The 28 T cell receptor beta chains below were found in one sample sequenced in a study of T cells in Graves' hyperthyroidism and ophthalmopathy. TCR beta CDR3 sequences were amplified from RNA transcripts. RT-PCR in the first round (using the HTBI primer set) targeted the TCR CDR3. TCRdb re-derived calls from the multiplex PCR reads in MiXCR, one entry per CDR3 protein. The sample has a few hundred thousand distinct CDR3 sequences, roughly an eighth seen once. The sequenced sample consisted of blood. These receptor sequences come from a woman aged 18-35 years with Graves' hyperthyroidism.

The CDR3 DNA follows: TGTGCCAGCAGTATCCGACAGGGGAGCACAGATACGCAGTATTTT. Protein product: CASSIRQGSTDTQYF. This chain links TRBV12-3 or TRBV12-4 with TRBJ2-3; TRBD1 matches 8 bases. The CDR3 consists of 15 residues. V was pared by 5 bases and J by 0 bases, with 4 bases of the junction left unmatched.

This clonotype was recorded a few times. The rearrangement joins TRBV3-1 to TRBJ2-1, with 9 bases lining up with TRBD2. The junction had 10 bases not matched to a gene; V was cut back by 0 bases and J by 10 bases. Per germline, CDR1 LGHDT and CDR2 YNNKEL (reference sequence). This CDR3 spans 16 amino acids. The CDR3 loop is CASSQDPVLAGGEQFF. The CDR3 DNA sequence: TGTGCCAGCAGCCAAGATCCTGTACTAGCGGGCGGAGAGCAGTTCTTC.

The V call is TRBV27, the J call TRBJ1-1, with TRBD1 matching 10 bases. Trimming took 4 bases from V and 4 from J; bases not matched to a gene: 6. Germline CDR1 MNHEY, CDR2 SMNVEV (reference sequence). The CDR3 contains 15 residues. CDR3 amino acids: CASSSQDRGITEAFF. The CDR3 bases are TGTGCCAGCAGTTCGCAGGACAGGGGGATCACTGAAGCTTTCTTT.

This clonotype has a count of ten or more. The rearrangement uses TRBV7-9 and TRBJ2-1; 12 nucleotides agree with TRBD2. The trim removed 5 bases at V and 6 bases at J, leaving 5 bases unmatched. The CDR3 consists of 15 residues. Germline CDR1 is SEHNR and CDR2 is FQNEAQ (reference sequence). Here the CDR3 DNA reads TGTGCCAGCAGCCAGACTAGCGGGAGTCTCAATGAGCAGTTCTTC. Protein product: CASSQTSGSLNEQFF. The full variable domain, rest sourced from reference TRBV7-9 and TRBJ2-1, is DTGVSQNPRHKITKRGQNVTFRCDPISEHNRLYWYRQTLGQGPEFLTYFQNEAQLEKSRLLSDRFSAERPKGSFSTLEIQRTEQGDSAMYLCASSQTSGSLNEQFFGPGTRLTVL.

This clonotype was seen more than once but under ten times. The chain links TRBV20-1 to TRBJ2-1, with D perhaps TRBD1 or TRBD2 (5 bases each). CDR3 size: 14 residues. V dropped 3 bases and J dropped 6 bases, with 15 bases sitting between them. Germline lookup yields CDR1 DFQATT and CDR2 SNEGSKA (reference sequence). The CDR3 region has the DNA TGCAGTGCTAGGGGGGATCGGGTACCCAATGAGCAGTTCTTC. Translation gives CSARGDRVPNEQFF.

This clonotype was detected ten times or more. For the CDR3, the DNA is TGTGCCAGCAGCCACCCAATGGGTGAGCAGTTCTTC. This encodes CASSHPMGEQFF. The rearrangement links TRBV6-1 to TRBJ2-1; the D is unclear. The CDR3 contains 12 residues. V was shortened by 6 bases and J by 9 bases, with 12 bases between the two germline ends. Germline-derived CDR1 and CDR2 are MNHNS and SASEGT.

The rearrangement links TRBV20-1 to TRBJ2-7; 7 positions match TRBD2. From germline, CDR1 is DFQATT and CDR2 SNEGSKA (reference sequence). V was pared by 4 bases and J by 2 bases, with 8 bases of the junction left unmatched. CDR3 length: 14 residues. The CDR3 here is CSAINSGWPYEQYF. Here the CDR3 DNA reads TGCAGTGCTATCAATAGCGGGTGGCCCTACGAGCAGTACTTC.

In DNA form, the CDR3 reads TGTGCCAGCAGAGAGGGGGCGGCGAACACCGGGGAGCTGTTTTTT. As protein: CASREGAANTGELFF. This chain connects TRBV6-1 to TRBJ2-2; 7 bases match TRBD1. Germline assignment: CDR1 MNHNS and CDR2 SASEGT. V dropped 6 bases and J dropped 0; count of bases not matched to a gene: 4. There are 15 residues in the CDR3.

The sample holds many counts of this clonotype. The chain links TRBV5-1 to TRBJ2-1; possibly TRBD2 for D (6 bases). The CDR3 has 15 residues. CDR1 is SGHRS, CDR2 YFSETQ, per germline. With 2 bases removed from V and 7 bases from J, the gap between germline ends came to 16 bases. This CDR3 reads CASSFLGDSANEQFF. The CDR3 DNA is TGCGCCAGCAGCTTCTTAGGGGACTCGGCTAATGAGCAGTTCTTC.

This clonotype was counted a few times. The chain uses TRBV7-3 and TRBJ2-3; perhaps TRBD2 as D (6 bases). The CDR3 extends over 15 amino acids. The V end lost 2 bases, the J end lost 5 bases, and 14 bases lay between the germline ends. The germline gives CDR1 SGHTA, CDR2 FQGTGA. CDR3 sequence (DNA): TGTGCCAGCAGCTTACGGTCTGGGGGGAAAGATACGCAGTATTTT. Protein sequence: CASSLRSGGKDTQYF.

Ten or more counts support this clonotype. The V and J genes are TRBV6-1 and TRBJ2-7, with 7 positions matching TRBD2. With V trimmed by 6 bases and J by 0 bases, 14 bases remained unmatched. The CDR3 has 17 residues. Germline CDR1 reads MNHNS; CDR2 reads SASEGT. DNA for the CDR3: TGTGCCAGCAGACCCCGACTAGCCCGAAGAGGCTCCTACGAGCAGTACTTC. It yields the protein CASRPRLARRGSYEQYF.

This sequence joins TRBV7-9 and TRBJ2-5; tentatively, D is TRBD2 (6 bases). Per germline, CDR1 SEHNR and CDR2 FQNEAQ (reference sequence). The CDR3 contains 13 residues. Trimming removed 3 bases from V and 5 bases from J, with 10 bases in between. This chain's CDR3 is CASSFSAGETQYF. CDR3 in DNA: TGTGCCAGCAGCTTCTCGGCGGGGGAGACCCAGTACTTC.

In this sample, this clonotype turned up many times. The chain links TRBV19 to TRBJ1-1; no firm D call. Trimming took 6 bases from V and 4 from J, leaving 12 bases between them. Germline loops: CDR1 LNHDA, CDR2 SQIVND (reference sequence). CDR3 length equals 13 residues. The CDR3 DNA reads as TGTGCCAGTAGCCCAAACTGGGGCACTGAAGCTTTCTTT. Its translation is CASSPNWGTEAFF.

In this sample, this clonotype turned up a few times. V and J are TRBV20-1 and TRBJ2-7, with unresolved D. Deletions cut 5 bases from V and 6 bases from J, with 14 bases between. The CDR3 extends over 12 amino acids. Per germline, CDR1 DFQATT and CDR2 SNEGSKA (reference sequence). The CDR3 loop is CSAVRADCEQYF. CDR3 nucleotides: TGCAGTGCTGTCCGGGCCGACTGCGAGCAGTACTTC.

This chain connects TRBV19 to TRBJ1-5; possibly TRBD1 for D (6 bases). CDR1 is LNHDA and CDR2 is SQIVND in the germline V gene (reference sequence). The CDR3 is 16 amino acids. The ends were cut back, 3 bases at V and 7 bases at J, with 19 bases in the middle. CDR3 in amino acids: CASSIERQGRGQPQHF. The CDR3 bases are TGTGCCAGTAGTATCGAGCGTCAGGGGCGCGGGCAGCCCCAGCATTTT.

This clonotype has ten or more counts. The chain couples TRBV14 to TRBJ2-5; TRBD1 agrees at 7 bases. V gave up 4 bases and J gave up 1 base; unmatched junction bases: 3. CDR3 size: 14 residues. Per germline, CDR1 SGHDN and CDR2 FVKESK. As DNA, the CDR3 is TGTGCCAGCAGCCCCACAGGGGTCCAAGAGACCCAGTACTTC. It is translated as CASSPTGVQETQYF.

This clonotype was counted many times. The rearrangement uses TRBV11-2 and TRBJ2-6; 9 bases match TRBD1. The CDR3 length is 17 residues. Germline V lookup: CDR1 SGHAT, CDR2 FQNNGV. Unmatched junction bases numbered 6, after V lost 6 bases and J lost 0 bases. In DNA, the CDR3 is TGTGCCAGCAGACGGACAGGGGCCCTCTCTGGGGCCAACGTCCTGACTTTC. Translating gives CASRRTGALSGANVLTF.

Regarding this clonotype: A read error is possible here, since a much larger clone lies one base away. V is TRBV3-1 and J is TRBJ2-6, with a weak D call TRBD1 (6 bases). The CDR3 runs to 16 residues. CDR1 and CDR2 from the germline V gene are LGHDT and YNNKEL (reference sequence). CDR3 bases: TGTGCCAGCAGCCAAGATCTGGGGGCTGGGGCCAGCGTCCTGACTTTC. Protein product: CASSQDLGAGASVLTF.

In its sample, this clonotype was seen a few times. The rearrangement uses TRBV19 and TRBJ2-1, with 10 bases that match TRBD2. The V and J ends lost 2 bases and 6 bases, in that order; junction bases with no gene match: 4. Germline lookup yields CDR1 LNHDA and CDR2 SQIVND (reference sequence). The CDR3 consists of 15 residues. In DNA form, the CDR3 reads TGTGCCAGTAGTATAACTAGCGGGATCTTCAATGAGCAGTTCTTC. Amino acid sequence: CASSITSGIFNEQFF.

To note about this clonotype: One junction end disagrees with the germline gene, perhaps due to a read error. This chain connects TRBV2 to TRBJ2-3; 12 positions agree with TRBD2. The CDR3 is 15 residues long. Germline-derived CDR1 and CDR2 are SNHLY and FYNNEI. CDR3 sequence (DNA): TGTGCCACCGGGGGACTAGCGGGCTACACAGATGCGCAGTATTTT. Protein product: CATGGLAGYTDAQYF.

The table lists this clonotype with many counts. The CDR3 sequence is CAWSVRPSTDTQYF. The CDR3 DNA follows: TGTGCCTGGAGTGTGCGGCCTAGCACAGATACGCAGTATTTT. The chain has TRBV30 and TRBJ2-3, with no clear D. Germline CDR1 GTSNPN, CDR2 SVGIG (reference sequence). V was pared by 0 bases and J by 0 bases, with 7 bases between. CDR3 length equals 14 residues.

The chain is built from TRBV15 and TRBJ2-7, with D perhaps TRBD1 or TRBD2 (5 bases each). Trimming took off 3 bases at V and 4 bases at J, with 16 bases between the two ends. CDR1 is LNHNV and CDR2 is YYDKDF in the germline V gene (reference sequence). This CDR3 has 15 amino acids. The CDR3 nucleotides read TGTGCCACCAGCAGGAAGGGACCCGAGTCTTACGAGCAGTACGTC. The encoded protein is CATSRKGPESYEQYV.

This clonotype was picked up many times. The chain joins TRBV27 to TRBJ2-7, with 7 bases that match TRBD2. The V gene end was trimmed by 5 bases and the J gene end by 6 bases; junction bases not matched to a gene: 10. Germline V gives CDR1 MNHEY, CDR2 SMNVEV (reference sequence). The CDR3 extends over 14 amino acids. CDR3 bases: TGTGCCAGCAGTCCTCGGGACTATCCTCTCGAGCAGTACGTC. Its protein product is CASSPRDYPLEQYV.

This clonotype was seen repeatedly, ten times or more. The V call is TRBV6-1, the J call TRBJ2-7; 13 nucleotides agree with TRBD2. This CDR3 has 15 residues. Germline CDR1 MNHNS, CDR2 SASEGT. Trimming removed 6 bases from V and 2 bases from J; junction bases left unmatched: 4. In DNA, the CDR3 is TGTGCCAGCAGATGGGGACTAGCGGGGACCTACGAGCAGTACTTC. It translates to CASRWGLAGTYEQYF.

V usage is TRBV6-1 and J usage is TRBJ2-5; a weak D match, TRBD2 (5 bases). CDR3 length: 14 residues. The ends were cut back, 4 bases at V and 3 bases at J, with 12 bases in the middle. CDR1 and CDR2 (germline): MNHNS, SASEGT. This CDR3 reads CASSGRMGEETQYF. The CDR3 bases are TGTGCCAGCAGTGGAAGGATGGGAGAAGAGACCCAGTACTTC.

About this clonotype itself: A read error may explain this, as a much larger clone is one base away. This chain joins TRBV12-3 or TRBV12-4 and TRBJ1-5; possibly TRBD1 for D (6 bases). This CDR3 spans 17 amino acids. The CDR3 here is CVSSSGQYADYNQPQHF. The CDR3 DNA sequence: TGTGTCAGCAGTTCTGGACAGTACGCTGACTACAATCAGCCCCAGCATTTT.

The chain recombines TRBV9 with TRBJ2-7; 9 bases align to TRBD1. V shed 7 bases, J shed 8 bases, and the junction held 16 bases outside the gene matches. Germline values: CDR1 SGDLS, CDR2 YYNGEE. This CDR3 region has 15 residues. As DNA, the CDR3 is TGTGCCAGCCGCATCCGACAGGGGGAACGGTTTCAGCAGTACTTC. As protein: CASRIRQGERFQQYF.

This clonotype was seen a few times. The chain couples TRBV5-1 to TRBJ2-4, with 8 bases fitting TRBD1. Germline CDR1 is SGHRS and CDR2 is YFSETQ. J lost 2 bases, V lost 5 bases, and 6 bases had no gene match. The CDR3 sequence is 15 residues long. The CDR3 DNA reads TGCGCCAGCAGTCAGGGGGCTACAACCAAAAACATTCAGTACTTC. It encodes CASSQGATTKNIQYF.